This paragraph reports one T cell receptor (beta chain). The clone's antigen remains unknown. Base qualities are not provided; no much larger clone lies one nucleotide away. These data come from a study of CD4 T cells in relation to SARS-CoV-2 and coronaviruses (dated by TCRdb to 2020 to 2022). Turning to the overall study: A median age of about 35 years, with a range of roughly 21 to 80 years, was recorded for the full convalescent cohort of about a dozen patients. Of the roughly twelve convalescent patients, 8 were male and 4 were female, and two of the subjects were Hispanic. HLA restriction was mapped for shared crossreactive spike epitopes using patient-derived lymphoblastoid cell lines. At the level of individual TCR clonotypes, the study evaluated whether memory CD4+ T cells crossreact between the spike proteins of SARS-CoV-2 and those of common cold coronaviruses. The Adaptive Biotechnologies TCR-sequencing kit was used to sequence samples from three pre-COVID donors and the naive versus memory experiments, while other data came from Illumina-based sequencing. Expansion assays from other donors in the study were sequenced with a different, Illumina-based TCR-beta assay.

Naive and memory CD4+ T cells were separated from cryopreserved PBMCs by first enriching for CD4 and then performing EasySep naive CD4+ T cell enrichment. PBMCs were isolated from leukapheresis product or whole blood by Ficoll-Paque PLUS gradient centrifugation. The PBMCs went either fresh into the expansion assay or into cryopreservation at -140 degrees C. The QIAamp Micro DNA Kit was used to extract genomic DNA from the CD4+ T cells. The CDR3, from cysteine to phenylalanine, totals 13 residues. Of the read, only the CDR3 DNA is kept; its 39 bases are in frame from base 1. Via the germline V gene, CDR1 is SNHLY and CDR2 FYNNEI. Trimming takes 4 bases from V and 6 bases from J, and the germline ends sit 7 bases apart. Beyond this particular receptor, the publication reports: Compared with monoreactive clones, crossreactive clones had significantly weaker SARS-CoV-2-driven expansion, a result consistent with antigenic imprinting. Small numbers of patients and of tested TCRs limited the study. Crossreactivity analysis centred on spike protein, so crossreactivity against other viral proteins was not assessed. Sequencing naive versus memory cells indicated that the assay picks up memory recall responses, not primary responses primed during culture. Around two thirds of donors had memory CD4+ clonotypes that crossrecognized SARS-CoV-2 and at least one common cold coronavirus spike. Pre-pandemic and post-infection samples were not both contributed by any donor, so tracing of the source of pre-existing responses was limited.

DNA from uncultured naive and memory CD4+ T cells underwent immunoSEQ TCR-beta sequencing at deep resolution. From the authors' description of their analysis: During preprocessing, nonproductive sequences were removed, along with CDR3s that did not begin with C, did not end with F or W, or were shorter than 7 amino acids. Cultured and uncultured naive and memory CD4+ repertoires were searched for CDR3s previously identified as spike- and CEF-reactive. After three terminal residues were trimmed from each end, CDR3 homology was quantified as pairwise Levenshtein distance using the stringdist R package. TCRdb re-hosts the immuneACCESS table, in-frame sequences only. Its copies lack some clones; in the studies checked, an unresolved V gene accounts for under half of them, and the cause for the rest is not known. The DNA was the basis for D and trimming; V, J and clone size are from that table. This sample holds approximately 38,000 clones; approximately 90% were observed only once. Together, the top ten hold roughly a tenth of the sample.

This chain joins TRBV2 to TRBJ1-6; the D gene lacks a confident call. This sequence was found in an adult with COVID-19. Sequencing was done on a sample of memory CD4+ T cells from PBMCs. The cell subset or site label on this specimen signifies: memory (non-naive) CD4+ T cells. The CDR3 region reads CASSAGFNSPLHF. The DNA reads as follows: TGTGCCAGCAGTGCGGGGTTTAATTCACCCCTCCACTTT.